This T cell receptor beta chain emerged from a study of cytomegalovirus exposure and HLA in healthy donors. For the study at large: It was reported in a later analysis that the same platform had been used for the 120 validation repertoires as for the roughly 670 first-cohort repertoires.

The study, taken as a whole, reports: Some TCR beta chains (more than 150 of them) were listed as cytomegalovirus-associated.

It was the approximately 110-subject validation cohort, separate from the approximately 700-subject first cohort, to which the donors belonged. The CDR3 length is 14 residues. The V and J ends lost 5 bases and 3 bases, in that order; junction bases with no gene match: 4. Germline V CDR1 and CDR2: SQVTM, ANQGSEA. Comment on this clone: The antigen is not known.

Sequenced by immunoSEQ multiplex PCR; TCRdb stores in-frame clones only, minus some. Among over 80,000 clones listed, about 85% were seen once. The sequence came from a young man in good health and CMV-seropositive. The J gene is TRBJ2-3, the V gene TRBV29-1; 11 bases match TRBD1. Material for sequencing was PBMCs. CDR3 loop: CSVCRDRGTDTQYF. The CDR3 nucleotides are TGCAGCGTTTGCCGGGACAGGGGGACAGATACGCAGTATTTT.